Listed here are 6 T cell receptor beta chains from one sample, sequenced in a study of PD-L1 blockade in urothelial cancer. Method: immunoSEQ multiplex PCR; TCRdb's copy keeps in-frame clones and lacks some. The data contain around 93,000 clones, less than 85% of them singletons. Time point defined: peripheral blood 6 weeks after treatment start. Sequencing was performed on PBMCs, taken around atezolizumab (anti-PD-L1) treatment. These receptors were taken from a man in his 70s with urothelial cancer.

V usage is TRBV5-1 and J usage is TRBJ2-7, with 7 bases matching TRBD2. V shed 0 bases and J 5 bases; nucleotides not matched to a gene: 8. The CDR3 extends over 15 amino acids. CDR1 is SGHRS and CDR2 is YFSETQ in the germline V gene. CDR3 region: CASSLAWAGRDEQYF. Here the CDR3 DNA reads TGCGCCAGCAGCTTGGCCTGGGCAGGGAGGGACGAGCAGTACTTC.

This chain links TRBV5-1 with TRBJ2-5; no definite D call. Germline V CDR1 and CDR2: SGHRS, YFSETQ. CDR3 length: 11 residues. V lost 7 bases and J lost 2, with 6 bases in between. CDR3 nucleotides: TGCGCCAGCGCACTACAAGAGACCCAGTACTTC. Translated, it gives CASALQETQYF.

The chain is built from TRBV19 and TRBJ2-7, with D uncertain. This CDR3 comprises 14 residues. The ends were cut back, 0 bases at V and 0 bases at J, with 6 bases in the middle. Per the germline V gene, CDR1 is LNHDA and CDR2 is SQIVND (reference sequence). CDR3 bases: TGTGCCAGTAGTATAGATCTATTCTCCTACGAGCAGTACTTC. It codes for CASSIDLFSYEQYF.

The CDR3 is CASSERTGGHEQYF. In nucleotides, the CDR3 is TGCGCCAGCAGTGAAAGGACAGGGGGCCACGAGCAGTACTTC. This rearrangement joins TRBV10-2 to TRBJ2-7; TRBD1 aligns across 11 bases. The CDR3 sequence is 14 residues long. Germline CDR1 reads WSHSY; CDR2 reads SAAADI. J was trimmed by 5 bases and V by 3 bases; bases with no gene match: 3.

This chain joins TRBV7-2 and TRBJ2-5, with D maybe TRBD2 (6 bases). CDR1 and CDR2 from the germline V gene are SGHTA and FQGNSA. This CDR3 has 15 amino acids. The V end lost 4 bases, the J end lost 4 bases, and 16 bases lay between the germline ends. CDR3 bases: TGTGCCAGCAGCTATTCGGGCGGGGCCTCAGAGACCCAGTACTTC. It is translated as CASSYSGGASETQYF.

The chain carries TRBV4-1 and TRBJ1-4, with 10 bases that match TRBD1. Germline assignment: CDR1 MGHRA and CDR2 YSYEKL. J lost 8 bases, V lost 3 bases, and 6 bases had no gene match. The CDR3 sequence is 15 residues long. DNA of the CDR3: TGCGCCAGCAGCCATGGACAGGGGGGAGGAGAAAAACTGTTTTTT. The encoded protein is CASSHGQGGGEKLFF.